Reported below is one T cell receptor beta chain. Its cognate antigen has yet to be identified. No clone much larger than this one lies a single base away; base qualities are absent. From the cysteine through the phenylalanine, the CDR3 covers 13 amino acids. The sequence is cut down to CDR3 DNA, 39 bases in frame from base 1. Sequences MDHEN (CDR1) and SYDVKM (CDR2) are obtained from the germline V gene. Trimming leaves V shorter by 7 bases and J shorter by 6 bases, with the junction holding 5 bases beyond the gene matches. This record comes from a study of OX40 agonist ivuxolimab in advanced cancers. For the study in its entirety: Ivuxolimab, which targeted the costimulatory receptor OX40 (CD134), was an agonistic, fully human IgG2 monoclonal antibody. The paper reports the monotherapy dose-escalation portion (N of about 50 patients) of the phase I ivuxolimab trial. A male proportion of 70% to 90% and a mean age of around 60 years, ranging from 23 to 79, were recorded for the dose-escalation cohort. Of the roughly 51 patients in dose escalation, 19 had hepatocellular carcinoma, around 15 had melanoma, 9 had renal cell carcinoma and 9 had head and neck cancer. Partial responses were achieved by three dose-escalation patients, of whom one had hepatocellular carcinoma and two had cutaneous melanoma. Prior anti-PD-1, anti-PD-L1 or anti-CTLA-4 therapy was permitted, and approximately 41% of dose-escalation patients had received checkpoint inhibitors. Intravenous ivuxolimab was administered to patients every 2 weeks at six dose levels: 0.01, 0.1, 0.3, 1.5, 3 and 10 mg/kg. Peripheral TCRbeta sequencing aimed to test whether ivuxolimab altered TCR sequence diversity and caused clonal T-cell expansion.

Findings and caveats that apply to the study as a whole: Partial responders in the 0.1-3.0 mg/kg groups had among the lowest normalized peripheral clonal expansion, especially among CD8+ T cells. Low levels of normalized T-cell clonal expansion were also seen in some nonresponding patients. After ivuxolimab, more expanded clones were found on average in CD8+ T cells than in CD4+ T cells. Which antigens the clonally expanded peripheral T cells were specific for was not determined. At doses from 0.1 to 3.0 mg/kg, clonal expansion was seen in both CD4+ and CD8+ blood T cells between baseline and week 6.

Patients with a history of autoimmune disease or receiving systemic immunosuppression were excluded from the trial. Peripheral blood for TCR sequencing was drawn from every dose cohort at baseline, at cycle 4 day 1 and at cycle 7 day 1. Samples were obtained from an open-label, multicenter, first-in-human phase I dose-escalation trial of ivuxolimab. The trial enrolled adults with locally advanced or metastatic head and neck squamous cell, hepatocellular, melanoma or renal cell carcinoma. Before TCR sequencing, CD4+ T cells and CD8+ T cells from peripheral blood were sorted into separate populations. For sequencing of the TCRbeta CDR3 region, genomic DNA was extracted from the sorted cells. The immunoSEQ Assay was used for sequencing of TCRbeta CDR3 regions. As stored in TCRdb, this immuneACCESS dataset retains in-frame rearrangements with V and J assigned. A fraction of the clones does not appear; measured against another copy, unresolved V genes explain less than half of the discrepancy, and the remainder lacks a known reason. The sample table shows about 79,000 clones, and approximately 88% are seen once. Roughly 4.5% of the sample is taken by the ten largest.

The receptor was derived from an adult with an advanced solid tumor such as melanoma, head and neck, liver or kidney cancer. This material consisted of CD4+ or CD8+ T cells sorted from blood, taken in a trial of the OX40 agonist ivuxolimab. Here the chain combines TRBV28 and TRBJ1-5, with 8 bases matching TRBD1. The nucleotide sequence is TGTGCCAGCACCTCAGGGGGCGTTCAGCCCCAGCATTTT. This codes for CASTSGGVQPQHF.